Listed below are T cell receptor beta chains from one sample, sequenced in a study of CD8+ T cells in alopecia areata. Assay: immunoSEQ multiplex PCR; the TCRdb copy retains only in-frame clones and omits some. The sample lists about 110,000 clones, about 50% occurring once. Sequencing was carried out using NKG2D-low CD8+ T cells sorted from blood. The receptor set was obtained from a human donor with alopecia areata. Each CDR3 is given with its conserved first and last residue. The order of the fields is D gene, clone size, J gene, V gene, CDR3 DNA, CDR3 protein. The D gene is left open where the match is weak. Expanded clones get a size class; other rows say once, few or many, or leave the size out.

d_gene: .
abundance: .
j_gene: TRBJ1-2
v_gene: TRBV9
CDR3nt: TGTGCCAGCAGCGGGACAACAAACTATGGCTACACCTTC
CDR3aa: CASSGTTNYGYTF

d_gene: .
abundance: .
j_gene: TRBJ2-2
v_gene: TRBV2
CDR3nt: TGTGCCAGCAGTGAGACGCGGTCGAACACCGGGGAGCTGTTTTTT
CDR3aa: CASSETRSNTGELFF

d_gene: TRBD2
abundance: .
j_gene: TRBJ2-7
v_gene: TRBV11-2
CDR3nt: TGTGCCAGCACAGGGAGGGGTCCCCTCGAGCAGTACTTC
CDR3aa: CASTGRGPLEQYF

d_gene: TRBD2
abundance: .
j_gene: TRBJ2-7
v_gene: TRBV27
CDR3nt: TGTGCCAGCAGTCCGGGGGGGGAGTTTTACGAGCAGTACTTC
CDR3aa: CASSPGGEFYEQYF

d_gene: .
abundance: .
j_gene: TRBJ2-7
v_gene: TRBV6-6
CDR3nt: TGTGCCACCCGGACAGAATACGAGCAGTACTTC
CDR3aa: CATRTEYEQYF

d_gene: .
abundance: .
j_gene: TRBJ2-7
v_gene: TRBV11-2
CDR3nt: TGTGCCAGCAGCTTAGCGTCCGAGCAGTACTTC
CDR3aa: CASSLASEQYF

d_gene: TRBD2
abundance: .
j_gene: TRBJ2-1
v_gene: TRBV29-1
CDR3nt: TGCAGCGGTGCTTTAGGGACTAGCGGTAATGAGCAGTTCTTC
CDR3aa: CSGALGTSGNEQFF

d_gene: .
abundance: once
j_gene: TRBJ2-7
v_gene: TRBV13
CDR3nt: TGTGCCAGCAGCCCCGGGAGCAGCTCCTACGAGCAGTACTTC
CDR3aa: CASSPGSSSYEQYF

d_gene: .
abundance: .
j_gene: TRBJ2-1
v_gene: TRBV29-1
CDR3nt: TGCAGCGTAAGGTCAGGACAGCACAATGAGCAGTTCTTC
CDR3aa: CSVRSGQHNEQFF

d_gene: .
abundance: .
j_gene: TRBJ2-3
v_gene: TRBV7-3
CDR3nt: TGTGCCAGCAGCCGTATCGGGAGCACAGATACGCAGTATTTT
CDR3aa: CASSRIGSTDTQYF

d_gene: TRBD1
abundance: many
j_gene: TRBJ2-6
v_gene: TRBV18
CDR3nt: TGTGCCAGCTCGCTAGGGGGCGCGCTCTCTGGGGCCAACGTCCTGACTTTC
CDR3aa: CASSLGGALSGANVLTF

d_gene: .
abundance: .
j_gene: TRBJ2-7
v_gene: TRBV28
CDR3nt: TGTGCCAGCAGTTTTGTAGACAACCCCTACGAGCAGTACTTC
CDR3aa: CASSFVDNPYEQYF

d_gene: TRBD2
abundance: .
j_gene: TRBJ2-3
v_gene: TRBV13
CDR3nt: TGTGCCAGCAGCTTGAGAGCGGGAGGGCCGGCAGATACGCAGTATTTT
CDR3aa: CASSLRAGGPADTQYF

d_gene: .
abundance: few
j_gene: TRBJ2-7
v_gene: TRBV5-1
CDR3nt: TGCGCCAGCAGCTTACCGACCGACTACGAGCAGTACTTC
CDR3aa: CASSLPTDYEQYF

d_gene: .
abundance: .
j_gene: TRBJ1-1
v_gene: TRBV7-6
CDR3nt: TGTGCCAGCAGCTTAGCTTTACCAGGGAATGAAGCTTTCTTT
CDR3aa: CASSLALPGNEAFF

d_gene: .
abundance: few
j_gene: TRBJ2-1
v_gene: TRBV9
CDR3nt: TGTGCCAGCAGCGTAGGTACTGAGACTAATGAGCAGTTCTTC
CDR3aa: CASSVGTETNEQFF

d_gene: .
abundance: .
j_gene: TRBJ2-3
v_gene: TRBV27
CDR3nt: TGTGCCAGCAGTTTATGGAGTACAGATACGCAGTATTTT
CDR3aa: CASSLWSTDTQYF

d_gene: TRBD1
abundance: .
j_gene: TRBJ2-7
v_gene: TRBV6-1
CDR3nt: TGTGCCAGCAGTGGATACCAGGGGGTATCCTACGAGCAGTACTTC
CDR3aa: CASSGYQGVSYEQYF

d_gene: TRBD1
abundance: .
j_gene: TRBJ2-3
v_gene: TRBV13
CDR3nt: TGTGCCAGCAGCTCCCGCAGAGACAGGGGCACAGATACGCAGTATTTT
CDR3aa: CASSSRRDRGTDTQYF

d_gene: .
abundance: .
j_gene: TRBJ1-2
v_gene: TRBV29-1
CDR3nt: TGCAGCGTACTAGACAGCCGGGTTTCTGGCTACACCTTC
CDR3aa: CSVLDSRVSGYTF

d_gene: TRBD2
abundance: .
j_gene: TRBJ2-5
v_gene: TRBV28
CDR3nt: TGTGCCAGCAGACCCGGGACTAGCCTCCAAGAGACCCAGTACTTC
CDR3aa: CASRPGTSLQETQYF

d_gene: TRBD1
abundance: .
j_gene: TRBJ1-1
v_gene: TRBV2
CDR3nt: TGTGCCAGCAGTTGGACAGGGGTCACTGAAGCTTTCTTT
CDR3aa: CASSWTGVTEAFF

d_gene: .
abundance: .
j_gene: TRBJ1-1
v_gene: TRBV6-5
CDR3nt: TGTGCCAGCAGTTACAGGGGGGACACTGAAGCTTTCTTT
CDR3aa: CASSYRGDTEAFF

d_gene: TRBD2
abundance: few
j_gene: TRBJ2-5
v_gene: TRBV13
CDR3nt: TGTGCCAGCAGCTTAGCGGGAGGACCGCAAGAGACCCAGTACTTC
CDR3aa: CASSLAGGPQETQYF

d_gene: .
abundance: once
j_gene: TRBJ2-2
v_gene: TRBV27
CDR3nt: TGTGCCAGCAGTTTACGGGGGCCACCGAACACCGGGGAGCTGTTTTTT
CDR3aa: CASSLRGPPNTGELFF

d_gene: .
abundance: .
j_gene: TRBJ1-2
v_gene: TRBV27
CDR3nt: TGTGCCAGCAGTTTATCGGCCTGGTCAAACTATGGCTACACCTTC
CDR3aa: CASSLSAWSNYGYTF

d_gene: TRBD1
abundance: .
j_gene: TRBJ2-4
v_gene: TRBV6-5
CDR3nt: TGTGCCAGCAGTTACCTCACAGGGGATCAGTACTTC
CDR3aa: CASSYLTGDQYF

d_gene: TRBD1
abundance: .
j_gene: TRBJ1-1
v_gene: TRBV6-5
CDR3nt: TGTGCCAGCAGTTACTCGAGGGGGCCGAACACTGAAGCTTTCTTT
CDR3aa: CASSYSRGPNTEAFF

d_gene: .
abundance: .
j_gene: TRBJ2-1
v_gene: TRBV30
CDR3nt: TGTGCCTGGAACCCGTACAATGAGCAGTTCTTC
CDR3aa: CAWNPYNEQFF

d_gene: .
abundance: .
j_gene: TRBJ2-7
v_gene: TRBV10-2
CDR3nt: TGCGCCAGCCGGGCGGTAGATGGGATTTACGAGCAGTACTTC
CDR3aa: CASRAVDGIYEQYF

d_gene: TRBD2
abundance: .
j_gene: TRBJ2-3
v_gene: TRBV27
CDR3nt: TGTGCCAGTGGGGAGGGATCCACAGATACGCAGTATTTT
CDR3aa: CASGEGSTDTQYF

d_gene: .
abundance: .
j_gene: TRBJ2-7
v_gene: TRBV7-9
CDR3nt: TGTGCCAGCAGCCCCCCACGCACATCCAACTACGAGCAGTACTTC
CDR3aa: CASSPPRTSNYEQYF

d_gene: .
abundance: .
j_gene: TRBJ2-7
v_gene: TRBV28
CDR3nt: TGTGCCAGCGGGTACTACGAGCAGTACTTC
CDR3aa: CASGYYEQYF

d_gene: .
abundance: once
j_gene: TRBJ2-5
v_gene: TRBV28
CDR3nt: TGTGCCAGCAGTTTAGAGGTGGGCCACACACAAGAGACCCAGTACTTC
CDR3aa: CASSLEVGHTQETQYF

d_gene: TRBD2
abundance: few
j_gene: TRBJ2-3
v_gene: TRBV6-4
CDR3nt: TGTGCCAGCAGTCTACTAGCGGGAGAGGGAGATACGCAGTATTTT
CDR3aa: CASSLLAGEGDTQYF

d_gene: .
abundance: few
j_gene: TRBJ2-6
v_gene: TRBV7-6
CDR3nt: TGTGCCAGCAGCTTAGTGGAGGGGGCCAATGGGGCCAACGTCCTGACTTTC
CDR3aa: CASSLVEGANGANVLTF

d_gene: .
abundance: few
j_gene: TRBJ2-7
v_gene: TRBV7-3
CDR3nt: TGTGCCAGCAGCTTAACGGGGGACCCTTTCTACGAGCAGTACTTC
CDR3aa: CASSLTGDPFYEQYF

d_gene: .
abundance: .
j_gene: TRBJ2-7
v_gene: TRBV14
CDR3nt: TGTGCCAGCAGCCCCCCGGGGGCCTACGAGCAGTACTTC
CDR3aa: CASSPPGAYEQYF

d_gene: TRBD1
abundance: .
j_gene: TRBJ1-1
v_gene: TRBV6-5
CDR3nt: TGTGCCACAAAGGTCGGACAGGGGGTTGCTGAAGCTTTCTTT
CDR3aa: CATKVGQGVAEAFF

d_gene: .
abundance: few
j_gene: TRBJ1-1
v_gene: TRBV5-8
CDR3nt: TGTGCCAGCAGCCCCGGCTCCGGTCTGAACACTGAAGCTTTCTTT
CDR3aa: CASSPGSGLNTEAFF

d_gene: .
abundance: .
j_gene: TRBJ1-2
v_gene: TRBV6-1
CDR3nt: TGTGCCAGCAGTGAAGGCCGTCCCGTCAGGGACTACGGCTACACCTTC
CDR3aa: CASSEGRPVRDYGYTF

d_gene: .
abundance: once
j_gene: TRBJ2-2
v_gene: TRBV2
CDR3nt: TGTGCCAGCACCCCTAGCCCCGGGGAGCTGTTTTTT
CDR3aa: CASTPSPGELFF

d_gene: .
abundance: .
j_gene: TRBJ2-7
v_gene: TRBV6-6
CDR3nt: TGTGCCAGCAGTAAGGACAGTAATTATCCTCCCTACGAGCAGTACTTC
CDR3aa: CASSKDSNYPPYEQYF

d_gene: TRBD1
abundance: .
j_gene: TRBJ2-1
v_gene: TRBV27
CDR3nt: TGTGCCAGCAGTTTAGCCGGGACAGGGCGCAATGAGCAGTTCTTC
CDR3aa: CASSLAGTGRNEQFF

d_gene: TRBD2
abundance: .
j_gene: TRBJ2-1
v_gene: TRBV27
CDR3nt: TGTGCCAGCAGTTCCCCTAGCGGCACCTACAATGAGCAGTTCTTC
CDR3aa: CASSSPSGTYNEQFF

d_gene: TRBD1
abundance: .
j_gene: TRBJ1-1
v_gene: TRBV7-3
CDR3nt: TGTGCCAGCAGCCAACAGGGGACGAACACTGAAGCTTTCTTT
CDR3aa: CASSQQGTNTEAFF

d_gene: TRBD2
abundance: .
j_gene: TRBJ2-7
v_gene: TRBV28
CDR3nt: TGTGCCAGCAGTTTATCCGAGACTAGCGCCAGCTCCTACGAGCAGTACTTC
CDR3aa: CASSLSETSASSYEQYF

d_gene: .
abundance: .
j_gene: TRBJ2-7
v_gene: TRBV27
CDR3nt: TGTGCCAGCAGTTTATTTCCCGGAAACGAGCAGTACTTC
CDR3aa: CASSLFPGNEQYF

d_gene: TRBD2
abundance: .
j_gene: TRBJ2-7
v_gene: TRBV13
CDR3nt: TGTGCCAGCAGCCCCGGGACTAGCTCCTACGAGCAGTACTTC
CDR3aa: CASSPGTSSYEQYF

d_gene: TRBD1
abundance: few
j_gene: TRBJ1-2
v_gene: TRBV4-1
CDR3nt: TGCGCCAGTTGGACAGGCGGCTATGGCTACACCTTC
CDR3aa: CASWTGGYGYTF

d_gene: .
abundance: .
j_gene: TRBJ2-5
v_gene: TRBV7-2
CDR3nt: TGTGCCAGCAGCTTAGGTAGAATGGGGGAGACCCAGTACTTC
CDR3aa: CASSLGRMGETQYF

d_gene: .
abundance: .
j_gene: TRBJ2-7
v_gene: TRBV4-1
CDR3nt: TGCGCCAGCAGCCAAGTATCTCTAGCAGTCTACGAGCAGTACTTC
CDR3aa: CASSQVSLAVYEQYF

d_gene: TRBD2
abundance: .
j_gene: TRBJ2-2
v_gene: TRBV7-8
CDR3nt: TGTGCCAGCATCGACCGGCGGGGACTAAACACCGGGGAGCTGTTTTTT
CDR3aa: CASIDRRGLNTGELFF